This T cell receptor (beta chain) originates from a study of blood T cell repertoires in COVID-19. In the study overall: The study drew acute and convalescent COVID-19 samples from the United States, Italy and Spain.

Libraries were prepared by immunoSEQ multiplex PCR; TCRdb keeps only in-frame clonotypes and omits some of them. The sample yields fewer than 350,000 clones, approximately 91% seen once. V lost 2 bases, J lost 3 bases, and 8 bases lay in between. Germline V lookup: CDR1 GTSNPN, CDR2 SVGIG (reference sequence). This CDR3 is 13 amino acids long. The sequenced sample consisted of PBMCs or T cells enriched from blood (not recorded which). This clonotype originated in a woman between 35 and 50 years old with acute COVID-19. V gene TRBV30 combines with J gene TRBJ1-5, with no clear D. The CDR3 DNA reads TGTGCCTGGAGTCCGTCCTACAATCAGCCCCAGCATTTT. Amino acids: CAWSPSYNQPQHF. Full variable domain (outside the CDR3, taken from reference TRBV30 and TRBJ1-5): SQTIHQWPATLVQPVGSPLSLECTVEGTSNPNLYWYRQAAGRGLQLLFYSVGIGQISSEVPQNLSASRPQDRQFILSSKKLLLSDSGFYLCAWSPSYNQPQHFGDGTRLSIL.